These 18 T cell receptor beta chains originate from one sample sequenced in a study of response to subunit inactivated influenza vaccine (dated by TCRdb to 2016 to 2019). Library creation used RT-PCR. Sequencer: Illumina HiSeq 2500. The public reads were reanalyzed by TCRdb: fastp trimming at Q25, MiXCR alignment, in-frame beta chains only. A single entry per CDR3 protein holds the most common genes and DNA from its merged rows. In all, the sample holds 560,000 or so distinct CDR3 sequences, and less than 8% of those were seen once. The ten biggest clones cover 10% to 15% of the sample. The sample was PBMCs from blood, taken roughly 24 months after vaccination. All receptors derive from a man between 50 and 70 years old who received an inactivated influenza vaccine. Donor details come from another sample of the same person, matched by shared clones.

The J gene is TRBJ2-2, the V gene TRBV4-3, with D unclear. With 1 base removed from V and 5 bases from J, the gap between germline ends came to 8 bases. Germline V gene data show CDR1 as LGHNA and CDR2 as YSLEER. The CDR3 is 14 amino acids. The CDR3 DNA reads TGCGCCAGCAGCCAAGTGATTCCGACCGGGGAGCTGTTTTTT. Its protein product is CASSQVIPTGELFF.

Ten or more counts support this clonotype. The V call is TRBV20-1, the J call TRBJ1-5; 8 bases agree with TRBD1. The CDR3 totals 14 residues. Germline V gene lookup returns CDR1 DFQATT and CDR2 SNEGSKA (reference sequence). Losses at the gene ends were 1 base for V and 4 bases for J; bases not matched to a gene: 3. The CDR3 sequence is CSARVTGENQPQHF. The DNA of the CDR3 is TGCAGTGCTAGAGTGACAGGGGAGAATCAGCCCCAGCATTTT.

This clonotype came up a few times. The rearrangement links TRBV5-1 to TRBJ2-2; D is perhaps TRBD2 (6 bases). Germline V CDR1 and CDR2: SGHRS, YFSETQ. The CDR3 loop spans 15 amino acids. V gave up 0 bases and J gave up 7 bases, with 13 bases separating them. DNA for the CDR3: TGCGCCAGCAGCTTGGACGGAGGGCCTTACGGGGAGCTGTTTTTT. Encoded protein: CASSLDGGPYGELFF.

The chain has TRBV29-1 and TRBJ2-6; maybe TRBD2 (5 bases). CDR3 size: 15 residues. V lost 4 bases to trimming and J lost 2 bases, with 12 bases between them. Germline V lookup: CDR1 SQVTM, CDR2 ANQGSEA. This chain's CDR3 is CSVGRTAAGANVLTF. For the CDR3, the DNA is TGCAGCGTTGGGAGGACCGCGGCTGGGGCCAACGTCCTGACTTTC.

V gene TRBV11-3 combines with J gene TRBJ2-1; a weak D match, TRBD1 (5 bases). The CDR3 contains 13 residues. Deletions cut 4 bases from V and 10 bases from J, with 14 bases between. Germline lookup yields CDR1 SGHNT and CDR2 YENEEA. CDR3 coding DNA: TGTGCCAGCAGCTCAGAGCAGGGTTCAGAGCAGTTCTTC. Residues: CASSSEQGSEQFF.

This clonotype was observed a handful of times. V is TRBV4-2 and J is TRBJ2-3, with 8 positions matching TRBD2. The CDR3 has 16 residues. Germline V gene lookup returns CDR1 LGHNA and CDR2 YNFKEQ. V trimming: 3 bases; J trimming: 2 bases; junction bases outside the gene matches: 7. The chain's CDR3 is CASSQLTSGSTDTQYF. The CDR3 coding sequence is TGTGCCAGCAGCCAGCTAACTAGCGGCTCCACAGATACGCAGTATTTT.

There are many counts of this clonotype. This sequence joins TRBV20-1 and TRBJ1-3, with D possibly being TRBD1 (5 bases). V lost 0 bases, J lost 6 bases, and 15 bases lay in between. Germline assignment: CDR1 DFQATT and CDR2 SNEGSKA (reference sequence). This CDR3 is built from 15 residues. The CDR3 DNA reads as TGCAGTGCTAGAGAACGGCAGGGACCGCCAAACACCATATATTTT. Translated: CSARERQGPPNTIYF.

This clonotype was detected a few times. The chain couples TRBV7-2 to TRBJ2-1, with unresolved D. The V and J ends lost 7 bases and 9 bases respectively, with 13 bases between them. The length of the CDR3 is 12 residues. The germline V gene has CDR1 SGHTA and CDR2 FQGNSA. CDR3: CASTSYGPEQFF. DNA of the CDR3: TGTGCCAGCACATCATATGGGCCTGAGCAGTTCTTC. Full variable domain (missing parts from reference TRBV7-2 and TRBJ2-1): GAGVSQSPSNKVTEKGKDVELRCDPISGHTALYWYRQSLGQGLEFLIYFQGNSAPDKSGLPSDRFSAERTGGSVSTLTIQRTQQEDSAVYLCASTSYGPEQFFGPGTRLTVL.

This rearrangement joins TRBV11-1 to TRBJ2-3; D is undetermined. From germline, CDR1 is SGHAT and CDR2 FQDESV (reference sequence). The CDR3 totals 14 residues. The V and J ends lost 0 bases and 1 base respectively, with 5 bases between them. The CDR3 protein is CASSLAIGTDTQYF. Here the CDR3 DNA reads TGTGCCAGCAGCTTAGCGATAGGCACAGATACGCAGTATTTT.

This clonotype has a handful of counts. This chain connects TRBV10-3 to TRBJ1-1; D is possibly TRBD1 (5 bases). Germline V gene data show CDR1 as ENHRY and CDR2 as SYGVKD. Trimming stripped 10 bases from V and 1 base from J, with 10 bases between. CDR3 length: 12 amino acids. CDR3 DNA: TGTGCCACCGGGACGGGGAACACTGAAGCTTTCTTT. It is translated as CATGTGNTEAFF.

V is TRBV24-1 and J is TRBJ2-5; 11 nucleotides agree with TRBD2. V dropped 5 bases and J dropped 3; count of bases not matched to a gene: 7. This CDR3 spans 16 amino acids. The germline V gene has CDR1 KGHDR and CDR2 SFDVKD. The CDR3 DNA sequence: TGTGCCACCAGTGGATCGGGACTAGCGGTTGAAGAGACCCAGTACTTC. Its translation is CATSGSGLAVEETQYF.

The CDR3 DNA reads as TGTGCCACCAGTGATATGGGTCAGGACCGATACTATGAGCAGTTCTTC. Translation gives CATSDMGQDRYYEQFF. V and J are TRBV24-1 and TRBJ2-1; D gene unclear. The CDR3 runs to 16 residues. V dropped 3 bases and J dropped 8 bases, with 19 bases sitting between them. Germline assignment: CDR1 KGHDR and CDR2 SFDVKD.

This clonotype turned up a few times. The chain couples TRBV7-9 to TRBJ2-7, with TRBD2 identical over 7 bases. Trimming removed 2 bases from V and 3 bases from J; junction bases left unmatched: 10. Germline CDR1 SEHNR, CDR2 FQNEAQ (reference sequence). The CDR3 runs 16 residues. Here the CDR3 reads CASSLILGTNIYEQYF. The CDR3 DNA follows: TGTGCCAGCAGCTTAATTTTAGGGACTAACATCTACGAGCAGTACTTC.

This clonotype has at least ten counts. V gene TRBV5-1 combines with J gene TRBJ2-1; 8 nucleotides match TRBD2. V dropped 9 bases and J dropped 7; count of bases not matched to a gene: 9. This CDR3 spans 13 amino acids. The germline gives CDR1 SGHRS, CDR2 YFSETQ. DNA of the CDR3: TGCGCCACCGGGGGGCCGGGAGGGAATGAGCAGTTCTTC. As protein: CATGGPGGNEQFF.

At least ten counts were recorded for this clonotype. This chain connects TRBV7-3 to TRBJ2-2; 10 nucleotides agree with TRBD1. J lost 5 bases, V lost 5 bases, and 5 bases had no gene match. CDR1 is SGHTA, CDR2 FQGTGA, per germline. This CDR3 spans 15 amino acids. In DNA form, the CDR3 reads TGTGCCAGCAGCCGACAGGGGGCGGAAACCGGGGAGCTGTTTTTT. Its protein product is CASSRQGAETGELFF.

The CDR3 nucleotides read TGTGCCAGCAGCTTAGGACTAGCGGGAACGCACGAGCAGTACTTC. It translates to CASSLGLAGTHEQYF. The genes are TRBV7-2 and TRBJ2-7; the match to TRBD2 covers 11 bases. Germline CDR1 and CDR2: SGHTA and FQGNSA. The CDR3 sequence is 15 residues long. V dropped 1 base and J dropped 5; count of bases not matched to a gene: 4.

This clonotype was detected only a few times. The J gene is TRBJ2-7, the V gene TRBV7-6; 10 bases line up with TRBD1. J was trimmed by 6 bases and V by 3 bases; bases with no gene match: 14. This CDR3 is 17 amino acids long. Looked up from germline, CDR1 is SGHVS and CDR2 is FNYEAQ. The CDR3 DNA follows: TGTGCCAGCAGCTTTAGTCCCGGGGACAGGGGCGGCTCCGAGCAGTACTTC. It is translated as CASSFSPGDRGGSEQYF.

This clonotype was counted many times. The genes are TRBV7-3 and TRBJ1-1; the D gene is possibly TRBD1 (5 bases). There are 13 residues in the CDR3. The V end lost 2 bases, the J end lost 1 base, and 5 bases lay between the germline ends. From germline, CDR1 is SGHTA and CDR2 FQGTGA. CDR3 protein: CASSLGTNTEAFF. As DNA, the CDR3 is TGTGCCAGCAGCTTAGGGACGAACACTGAAGCTTTCTTT. Variable domain in full (rest from reference TRBV7-3 and TRBJ1-1): GAGVSQTPSNKVTEKGKYVELRCDPISGHTALYWYRQSLGQGPEFLIYFQGTGAADDSGLPNDRFFAVRPEGSVSTLKIQRTERGDSAVYLCASSLGTNTEAFFGQGTRLTVV.